This TCR beta chain was profiled in a study of T cells in Graves' hyperthyroidism and ophthalmopathy (dated 2019 in TCRdb). Looking at the study overall: A discovery cohort of around 100 patients, about 40 with Graves' ophthalmopathy and about 58 with stable Graves' hyperthyroidism, was used to find distinguishing TCR V-J signatures. An independent validation cohort of around 19 hyperthyroidism patients and some 15 patients who later progressed to ophthalmopathy tested prospective prediction of ophthalmopathy. Once sampling was done, hyperthyroidism patients were given methimazole at a starting dose of 30 mg daily, whereas ophthalmopathy patients were given high-dose intravenous methylprednisolone. TCR Vbeta CDR3 sequencing of roughly 140 peripheral blood samples (over 40 ophthalmopathy, some 75 hyperthyroidism and roughly 17 progressor patients) is reported in the paper. The approximately 90 discovery patients were randomly split 7:3 into training and test sets. In addition, the study compared T-cell repertoires in thyroid tissue and in blood from roughly six Graves' hyperthyroidism patients.

The CDR1 and CDR2 encoded by the germline V gene (reference sequence) are MNHEY and SMNVEV. V is reduced by 8 bases and J by 6 bases, leaving a spacing of 19 bases between them. The CDR3 goes from the cysteine to the phenylalanine over 14 residues. Of the read, only the CDR3 DNA is kept; its 42 bases are in frame from base 1. The TCR beta CDR3 regions were amplified from the RNA transcripts. The first round of RT-PCR for the TCR CDR3 was performed with the HTBI primer set and the Qiagen OneStep RT-PCR kit. Libraries were constructed in a second round of multiplex PCR, after which size selection and purification were performed. Paired-end sequencing of the libraries was performed with 100 bp reads on an Illumina HiSeq2000. As for the original processing: SOAPnuke was used to process the raw data, removing reads that contained adapters or uncalled bases, had a mean Phred below 15, or lacked an exact match to the constant primer or identifier. COPE v1.2.5 was used to merge high-quality paired reads, and clonotypes were defined as unique nucleotide sequences. MiTCR v1.1 was used to align the clonotypes against IMGT TRBV, TRBD and TRBJ reference segments. Analysis was restricted to V-J combinations with a frequency above 0.0001, which covered 99% to 99.2% of repertoires. A TCS score was defined as the ratio of F50 (clonal expansion) to E x V (chaos), with BLOSUM62-based TCRdist applied between CDR3 peptides within each V-J. Welch's t-statistics and random forest reduced around 520 V-J features to fewer than 15, which were used in a naive Bayes classifier (R e1071). The Morisita-Horn index was used to measure how similar the thyroid and blood repertoires were. TCRdb handled the public reads itself, with Q25 trimming in fastp and clone calling in MiXCR, and kept productive beta chains. A single entry per CDR3 protein holds the most common genes and DNA from its merged rows. None of the V and J calls come from the authors' own analysis; TCRdb made them. This sample has about 47,000 distinct CDR3 sequences in its table, and 45% to 65% of those were observed once. The ten largest clones add up to over 30% of the sample.

Stable Graves' hyperthyroidism was defined as the absence of progression to ophthalmopathy over 18 months of follow-up. Hyperthyroidism patients were aged 18 to 65 years and newly diagnosed, with disease duration of less than 2 months. Patients with uncontrolled infections, other autoimmune diseases, pregnancy or lactation were excluded. Clinical symptoms, serum thyroxine and TRAb, thyroid ultrasound, and orbital computed tomography formed the basis for the diagnoses. Total RNA was extracted with Trizol reagent, and quality was checked on an Agilent 2100 Bioanalyzer. The investigation overall reported the following: In validation, the model predicted progression to ophthalmopathy a median of approximately 6.3 months before onset, with approximately 70% sensitivity and roughly 72% specificity. A model built on a 13 V-J signature distinguished ophthalmopathy from stable hyperthyroidism, reaching roughly 88% sensitivity and 81.08% specificity in cross-validation and 80%/75% in testing. Most expanded thyroid clonotypes (frequency above 0.001) were also found in blood, which suggests that blood repertoires may mirror thyroid immune responses. Sample size was not statistically predetermined, and blinding of investigators to group allocation was not performed.

Worth noting for this clonotype: There is no known antigen for this receptor. No base qualities exist here, and no much larger clone lies one base off it.

The rearrangement joined TRBV27 to TRBJ1-1, and perhaps TRBD1 as D gene, on 5 matching bases. Source material: peripheral blood or thyroid tissue (not recorded which). This receptor was obtained from a man aged 18 to 30 with Graves' hyperthyroidism. The CDR3 sequence is CASLPTGLGAEAFF. The bases are TGTGCCAGCCTCCCCACGGGGCTCGGCGCTGAAGCTTTCTTT.